This T cell receptor beta chain was retrieved from a study of blood T cell repertoires in COVID-19 (dated by TCRdb to 2018 to 2021). As for the study more broadly: The collaborator samples originated in the United States, Italy and Spain and spanned the acute and convalescent phases of COVID-19. A freely available public database, intended as a resource for researchers studying the immune response to SARS-CoV-2, is where the repertoires were released. Nearly every sample came with metadata listing a de-identified subject ID, COVID-19 status, age in years and sex. Deeply sampled blood TCRbeta repertoires from subjects exposed to, actively infected with, or recovered from COVID-19 were included in the dataset. Where HLA class I and class II types were available, the types were taken from metadata supplied by the sample provider, not from assay-based typing. Samples were obtained from the ongoing ImmuneRACE study (first 160 participants) and from some 1,200 subjects provided by 6 global collaborators. The material from the prospective study consisted of cDNA or gDNA derived from T cells, B-cell-depleted T cells, or PBMCs.

A single count supports this clone. Its antigen has not been determined. No much larger clone is present one base from it, and per-base qualities are unavailable. TCRbeta CDR3 regions were amplified from genomic DNA by means of the immunoSEQ Assay, a bias-controlled multiplex PCR. The authors' analysis ran thus. The number of nucleated cells in each sample was estimated from the amplification of reference gene primers within the assay. Sequence reads were collapsed and filtered to measure the absolute abundance of every unique TCRbeta CDR3 rearrangement. Productive Simpson clonality was computed per sample as the square root of Simpson's diversity index over productive rearrangements. The clones in this table, taken by TCRdb from immuneACCESS, are in-frame only. Not every clone is retained; where verified, under half of the shortfall comes from an unresolved V gene, and the cause of the rest is unknown. V, J and clone size are those of that table, while D and trimming were read from the DNA. The sample records more than 150,000 clones, about 89% of which are singletons. About 7% of the sample rests with the top ten.

CDR1 and CDR2, per the germline V gene, are SGHRS and YFSETQ. There are 15 amino acids in the CDR3, from cysteine to phenylalanine inclusive. The only DNA kept is the CDR3, 45 bases in frame from the first base. V loses 3 bases of germline sequence and J loses 0 bases, and the interval between the two ends is 12 bases. What the study reported, not specific to this receptor: Clinical and demographic metadata were provided uncurated, with the amount varying by source and participant.

Collaborating institutions collected whole blood in K2EDTA tubes following their own protocols. For TCRbeta analysis, collaborator samples were shipped as frozen whole blood, as isolated PBMCs, or as DNA extracted from either sample type. Specimen: peripheral blood. This chain is built from TRBV5-1 and TRBJ1-1, and TRBD1 may be the D gene, going by 5 matching bases. The clonotype was recovered from a man aged 35 to 55 with acute or convalescent COVID-19. CDR3 protein: CASSSVTAMNTEAFF. The DNA sequence reads TGCGCCAGCAGCTCTGTGACAGCCATGAACACTGAAGCTTTCTTT.